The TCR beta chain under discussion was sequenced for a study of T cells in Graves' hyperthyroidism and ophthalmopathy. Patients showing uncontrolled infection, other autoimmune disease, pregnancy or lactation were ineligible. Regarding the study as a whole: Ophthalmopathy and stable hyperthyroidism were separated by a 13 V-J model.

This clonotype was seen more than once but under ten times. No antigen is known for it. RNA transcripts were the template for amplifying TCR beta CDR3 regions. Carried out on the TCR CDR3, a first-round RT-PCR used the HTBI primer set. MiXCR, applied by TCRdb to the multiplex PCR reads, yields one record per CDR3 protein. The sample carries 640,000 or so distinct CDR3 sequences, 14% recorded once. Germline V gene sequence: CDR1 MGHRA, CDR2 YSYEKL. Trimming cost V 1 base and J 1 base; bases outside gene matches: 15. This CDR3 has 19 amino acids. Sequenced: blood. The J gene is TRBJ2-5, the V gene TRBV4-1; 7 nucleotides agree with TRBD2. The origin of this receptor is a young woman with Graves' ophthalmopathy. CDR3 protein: CASSQVDSLGGGFQETQYF. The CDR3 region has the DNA TGCGCCAGCAGCCAAGTCGACTCCTTGGGGGGGGGATTCCAAGAGACCCAGTACTTC.